This is a list of T cell receptor beta chains from one sample in a study of cytomegalovirus exposure and HLA in healthy donors. Only in-frame clones appear in the TCRdb table, and some are missing; sequencing was by immunoSEQ multiplex PCR. The sample contains around 130,000 clones, 75% to 90% of which appear only once. Sequencing used PBMCs. These receptors all come from a man between 35 and 55 years old in good health and CMV-seronegative. Each CDR3 is given with its conserved first and last residue. Each record gives: J gene, D gene, V gene, clone size, CDR3 length, CDR3 protein, CDR3 DNA. D genes are given only for firm matches. The size entry is marked missing in some rows and otherwise reads once, few, many or a size class.

TRBJ2-7,-,TRBV6-1,-,14,CASSERGGLGGQYF,TGTGCCAGCAGTGAAAGGGGGGGATTGGGCGGGCAGTACTTC
TRBJ2-7,TRBD2,TRBV2,-,17,CASSASQLAGSLYEQYF,TGTGCCAGCAGTGCCTCTCAACTAGCGGGCTCCCTCTACGAGCAGTACTTC
TRBJ2-1,TRBD2,TRBV18,-,17,CASSPNLNLGLADEQFF,TGTGCCAGCTCACCAAACCTCAACCTGGGACTAGCAGATGAGCAGTTCTTC
TRBJ1-4,-,TRBV21-1,-,18,CASSTIRTRTGGTEKLFF,TGTGCCAGCAGCACTATCAGAACCCGCACAGGGGGTACTGAAAAACTGTTTTTT
TRBJ2-5,-,TRBV6-5,-,15,CASSAGQSHQETQYF,TGTGCCAGCAGTGCCGGACAGAGTCACCAAGAGACCCAATACTTC
TRBJ2-1,-,TRBV6-5,-,15,CASSYAWSSYNEQFF,TGTGCCAGCAGTTATGCGTGGAGCTCCTACAATGAGCAGTTCTTC
TRBJ1-1,-,TRBV7-3,-,16,CASSPRGGTMNTEAFF,TGTGCCAGCAGCCCGCGGGGGGGAACCATGAACACTGAAGCTTTCTTT
TRBJ1-1,TRBD1,TRBV27,-,14,CASSRGQAVTEAFF,TGTGCCAGCAGTAGGGGACAGGCGGTCACTGAAGCTTTCTTT
TRBJ1-2,TRBD1,TRBV7-2,few,14,CASSLDNRGRGYTF,TGTGCCAGCAGCTTAGATAACAGGGGACGGGGCTACACCTTC
TRBJ1-1,-,TRBV12-5,few,14,CASGLGGQNTEAFF,TGTGCTAGTGGTTTGGGTGGACAGAACACTGAAGCTTTCTTT
TRBJ1-6,-,TRBV7-9,-,14,CASSPDSPDSPLHF,TGTGCCAGCAGCCCGGACAGCCCTGATTCACCCCTCCACTTT